Included here is one T cell receptor (beta chain) sequence, with context. Its antigen is still unknown. Per-base qualities were not stored, and no clone one base away is much larger. This specimen belongs to a study of blood T cell repertoires in COVID-19 (dated by TCRdb to 2020 to 2021). Concerning the study at large: Collaborator samples came from the United States, Italy and Spain and covered acute and convalescent phases of COVID-19. Samples came from the ongoing ImmuneRACE study (first 160 participants) plus 1,254 subjects from 6 global collaborators. A de-identified subject ID, COVID-19 status, age in years and sex were almost always included in the sample metadata. Where HLA class I and class II types were available, the types were taken from metadata supplied by the sample provider, not from assay-based typing. The repertoires were made available in a free public database intended to serve as a resource for research on the immune response to SARS-CoV-2. The material from the prospective study consisted of cDNA or gDNA derived from T cells, B-cell-depleted T cells, or PBMCs. Subjects who had been exposed to COVID-19, were actively infected with it, or had recovered from it provided the deeply sampled blood TCRbeta repertoires that made up the dataset. The paper's findings and limits, for the study overall: How much clinical and demographic metadata was included differed by source and by participant, and the metadata was provided uncurated.

The immunoSEQ Assay, a bias-controlled multiplex PCR, was used to amplify TCRbeta CDR3 regions from genomic DNA. Concerning the study's data processing: Nucleated cell counts per sample were estimated from amplification of reference gene primers within the assay. To quantify the absolute abundance of each unique TCRbeta CDR3 rearrangement, sequence reads were collapsed and filtered. For each sample, productive Simpson clonality was calculated as the square root of Simpson's diversity index across productive rearrangements. The table was pulled from immuneACCESS by TCRdb, which kept in-frame rearrangements only. Such tables lose some clones; where checked, under half of the loss comes from unresolved V genes, and the rest has no known cause. That table supplies the V and J calls and clone size; D and trimming were determined from the DNA. The sample contains some 150,000 clones, 70% to 85% of them found a single time. The top ten clonotypes cover around 0.63% of the sample.

The CDR3 contains 14 residues, cysteine and phenylalanine counted. The sequence is cut down to CDR3 DNA, 42 bases in frame from base 1. The germline V gene (reference sequence) sets CDR1 to LNHNV and CDR2 to YYDKDF. Trimming removed 3 bases from V and 7 bases from J; the gene matches leave 8 bases unexplained. In Seattle, one collaborating source enrolled patients while the infection was active and tracked those patients longitudinally over the course of disease. Whole blood was collected in K2EDTA tubes by collaborating institutions according to the institutions' own protocols. Collaborator samples were shipped for TCRbeta analysis as frozen whole blood, isolated PBMCs, or DNA extracted from either sample type.

Sequenced material: peripheral blood. The receptor's source is a man aged 60-69 years with COVID-19, enrolled during active disease. The rearrangement joined TRBV15 to TRBJ1-1, and 7 junctional nucleotides match TRBD1. The CDR3 region reads CATSSPEGAVEAFF. The DNA reads TGTGCCACCAGCAGCCCCGAGGGGGCGGTTGAAGCTTTCTTT.